Shown below are 21 T cell receptor beta chains from a single sample sequenced in a study of shared clonotypes between healthy human individuals. Assay used: immunoSEQ multiplex PCR; TCRdb lists only in-frame clones, some missing. The repertoire has about 1 million clones, about 80% of them found once; the top ten carry around 0.47%. Sequencing input: memory CD4+ T cells from PBMCs. Subset given: CD45RA-negative fraction. These receptors all stem from a man younger than 35 in good health. Some clones in this sample may be carry-over from other donors' samples.

The J gene is TRBJ1-2, the V gene TRBV18; D gene unclear. V was trimmed by 0 bases and J by 11 bases, leaving 13 bases between them. The CDR3 runs to 13 residues. Germline V gene sequence: CDR1 KGHSH, CDR2 LQKENI. CDR3 residues: CASSPPANLGYTF. The DNA of the CDR3 is TGTGCCAGCTCACCACCAGCCAACCTGGGGTACACCTTC.

The rearrangement links TRBV6-1 to TRBJ2-5, with 7 bases aligning to TRBD1. Per germline, CDR1 MNHNS and CDR2 SASEGT. J gave up 5 bases and V 1 base, and 4 bases lay outside the gene matches. CDR3 size: 14 residues. This chain's CDR3 is CASSEVGRGETQYF. CDR3 nucleotides: TGTGCCAGCAGTGAAGTGGGCAGGGGGGAGACCCAGTACTTC.

A remark on this clone: The sample has other DNA sequences that encode this CDR3 too. J is TRBJ2-5 and V is TRBV7-3; 9 bases are a match to TRBD1. CDR1 is SGHTA, CDR2 FQGTGA, per germline. CDR3 length: 13 amino acids. With 3 bases clipped from V and 5 bases from J, the junction kept 1 base outside the gene matches. In DNA form, the CDR3 reads TGTGCCAGCAGCTTCGGACAGGGGGAGACCCAGTACTTC. This encodes CASSFGQGETQYF.

J is TRBJ2-7 and V is TRBV7-6; 10 nucleotides agree with TRBD2. This CDR3 spans 16 amino acids. Losses at the gene ends were 5 bases for V and 5 bases for J; bases not matched to a gene: 12. CDR1 is SGHVS, CDR2 FNYEAQ, per germline. The CDR3 region is CASSPAPLAGAHEQYF. The CDR3 DNA sequence: TGTGCCAGCAGCCCGGCCCCCCTAGCGGGAGCCCACGAGCAGTACTTC.

This clone was seen a single time. This chain uses TRBV28 with TRBJ2-1, with 9 bases lining up with TRBD1. V lost 7 bases and J lost 8; bases outside the gene matches: 21. CDR1 is MDHEN, CDR2 SYDVKM, per germline. CDR3 size: 18 residues. CDR3 nucleotides: TGTGCCAGCACCACTCTCCCGGGTGGGGGACAGGGAGGGTATGAGCAGTTCTTC. This sequence encodes CASTTLPGGGQGGYEQFF.

V gene TRBV18 combines with J gene TRBJ1-1; no clear D. The CDR3 runs 14 residues. Trimming removed 4 bases at V and 5 bases at J, with 14 bases between. Germline V gene sequence: CDR1 KGHSH, CDR2 LQKENI. CDR3 bases: TGTGCCAGCTCACAGAAGAGGGCGTCGACTGAAGCTTTCTTT. It is translated as CASSQKRASTEAFF.

The gene calls are TRBV2 and TRBJ2-5; D remains ambiguous. CDR1 and CDR2 from the germline V gene are SNHLY and FYNNEI. V was trimmed by 5 bases and J by 0 bases, leaving 10 bases between them. CDR3 length equals 14 residues. CDR3 sequence reads: CASSLSDYQETQYF. CDR3 DNA: TGTGCCAGCAGTTTGAGTGATTACCAAGAGACCCAGTACTTC.

The genes are TRBV27 and TRBJ1-2; tentative D call: TRBD1 (5 bases). The CDR3 runs 15 residues. Trimming stripped 0 bases from V and 5 bases from J, with 13 bases between. CDR1 MNHEY and CDR2 SMNVEV come from the germline V gene (reference sequence). The chain's CDR3 is CASSLSVRDPYGYTF. The CDR3 bases are TGTGCCAGCAGTTTATCGGTCAGGGACCCGTATGGCTACACCTTC.

The chain links TRBV7-9 to TRBJ2-7; 12 bases fit TRBD2. The CDR3 spans 17 residues. The germline CDR1 and CDR2 sequences are SEHNR and FQNEAQ (reference sequence). After removal of 5 bases from V and 7 bases from J, the junction contained 15 bases not matched to a gene. The CDR3 spells CASSRGGPSGRAGEQYF. The DNA for the CDR3 is TGTGCCAGCAGCCGGGGAGGCCCTAGCGGGAGGGCCGGTGAGCAGTACTTC.

The rearrangement uses TRBV7-7 and TRBJ2-3, with a weak D call TRBD1 (6 bases). CDR3 size: 15 residues. The V gene lost 5 bases and the J gene lost 2 bases, with 14 bases spanning the gap. CDR1 SSHAT and CDR2 FNYEAQ come from the germline V gene (reference sequence). This chain's CDR3 is CASSPQDSSTDTQYF. In DNA form, the CDR3 reads TGTGCCAGCAGCCCTCAGGACAGTTCCACAGATACGCAGTATTTT.

Concerning this clone: Distinct nucleotide sequences in the sample also encode this CDR3. V and J are TRBV5-4 and TRBJ2-2; TRBD1 agrees at 7 bases. Trimming took 4 bases from V and 1 from J; bases not matched to a gene: 1. The germline V gene has CDR1 SGHNT and CDR2 YYREEE (reference sequence). The CDR3 consists of 14 residues. This CDR3 reads CASSRQGNTGELFF. In DNA form, the CDR3 reads TGTGCCAGCAGCAGACAGGGGAACACCGGGGAGCTGTTTTTT.

The chain recombines TRBV7-9 with TRBJ2-5, with 16 bases fitting TRBD2. The CDR3 has 19 amino acids. CDR1 is SEHNR and CDR2 is FQNEAQ in the germline V gene (reference sequence). J was trimmed by 4 bases and V by 5 bases; bases with no gene match: 13. This CDR3 is CASSARRGTSGREGETQYF. The CDR3 nucleotides are TGTGCCAGCAGCGCCCGACGAGGGACTAGCGGGAGGGAGGGAGAGACCCAGTACTTC. The full variable domain, completed using reference TRBV7-9 and TRBJ2-5, is DTGVSQNPRHKITKRGQNVTFRCDPISEHNRLYWYRQTLGQGPEFLTYFQNEAQLEKSRLLSDRFSAERPKGSFSTLEIQRTEQGDSAMYLCASSARRGTSGREGETQYFGPGTRLLVL.

V usage is TRBV15 and J usage is TRBJ1-5, with a possible D match to TRBD1 (6 bases). Germline V gene lookup returns CDR1 LNHNV and CDR2 YYDKDF (reference sequence). V was cut by 2 bases and J by 5 bases, with 19 bases left in between. The CDR3 sequence is 17 residues long. The CDR3 DNA sequence: TGTGCCACCAGCAGAAGGGCGGGTACAGGGTTGGATCAGCCCCAGCATTTT. Translated, it gives CATSRRAGTGLDQPQHF.

The table lists this clone with a count of one. The V and J genes are TRBV28 and TRBJ1-5; D is ambiguous. The CDR3 is made up of 13 amino acids. The V gene's germline CDR1 is MDHEN and CDR2 SYDVKM. Trimming left V 10 bases short and J 1 base short, with 11 bases between. CDR3 in DNA: TGTGCCACCTTTCCATGGAGCAATCAGCCCCAGCATTTT. Translation gives CATFPWSNQPQHF.

In its sample, this clone was seen a few times. The chain combines TRBV6-6 with TRBJ1-1; no clear D. The CDR3 consists of 12 residues. V lost 2 bases to trimming and J lost 3 bases, with 4 bases between them. Germline V gene sequence: CDR1 MNHNY, CDR2 SVGAGI (reference sequence). The CDR3 loop reads CASSYGDTEAFF. CDR3 in DNA: TGTGCCAGCAGTTACGGGGACACTGAAGCTTTCTTT.

V usage is TRBV2 and J usage is TRBJ2-5; 13 bases line up with TRBD2. After removal of 6 bases from V and 2 bases from J, the junction contained 18 bases not matched to a gene. This CDR3 has 20 residues. CDR1 and CDR2 from the germline V gene are SNHLY and FYNNEI. The CDR3 DNA sequence: TGTGCCAGCAGCGTACCCCCCGGACTAGCGGGAGAGGTCTATCAAGAGACCCAGTACTTC. This gives the protein CASSVPPGLAGEVYQETQYF.

V is TRBV5-1 and J is TRBJ2-1; 13 bases match TRBD2. This CDR3 region has 15 residues. Germline values: CDR1 SGHRS, CDR2 YFSETQ. The trim removed 1 base at V and 6 bases at J, leaving 1 base unmatched. The CDR3 bases are TGCGCCAGCAGCTTGACTAGCGGGAGGGCCAATGAGCAGTTCTTC. It encodes CASSLTSGRANEQFF.

This clone was counted many times. The gene calls are TRBV11-1 and TRBJ2-3; D is undetermined. V dropped 5 bases and J dropped 6 bases, with 18 bases sitting between them. Germline V gene lookup returns CDR1 SGHAT and CDR2 FQDESV (reference sequence). The CDR3 consists of 15 residues. The CDR3 reads CASSPQGGMADTQYF. CDR3 nucleotide sequence: TGTGCCAGCAGCCCCCAAGGCGGCATGGCGGATACGCAGTATTTT.

The chain couples TRBV5-4 to TRBJ1-1; D is undetermined. The CDR3 runs to 14 residues. Trimming left V 2 bases short and J 4 bases short, with 12 bases between. The germline gives CDR1 SGHNT, CDR2 YYREEE (reference sequence). CDR3 DNA: TGTGCCAGCAGCTTAAGACCAACCGCCACTGAAGCTTTCTTT. Translated, it gives CASSLRPTATEAFF.

Many counts were recorded for this clone. Here the CDR3 DNA reads TGTGCCATCAGTGAGTCGAGCTTTACAGGGCGTAATCAGCCCCAGCATTTT. Translating it yields CAISESSFTGRNQPQHF. The chain uses TRBV10-3 and TRBJ1-5, with D perhaps matching TRBD1 (6 bases). CDR1 and CDR2 (germline): ENHRY, SYGVKD. V was cut by 0 bases and J by 4 bases, with 16 bases left in between. CDR3 length: 17 residues.

The chain recombines TRBV7-3 with TRBJ1-1; 7 bases fit TRBD1. This CDR3 has 13 amino acids. CDR1 SGHTA and CDR2 FQGTGA come from the germline V gene. Losses at the gene ends were 8 bases for V and 5 bases for J; bases not matched to a gene: 8. CDR3 coding DNA: TGTGCCAGCGCTTCGACAGGGAGTACTGAAGCTTTCTTT. It codes for CASASTGSTEAFF.